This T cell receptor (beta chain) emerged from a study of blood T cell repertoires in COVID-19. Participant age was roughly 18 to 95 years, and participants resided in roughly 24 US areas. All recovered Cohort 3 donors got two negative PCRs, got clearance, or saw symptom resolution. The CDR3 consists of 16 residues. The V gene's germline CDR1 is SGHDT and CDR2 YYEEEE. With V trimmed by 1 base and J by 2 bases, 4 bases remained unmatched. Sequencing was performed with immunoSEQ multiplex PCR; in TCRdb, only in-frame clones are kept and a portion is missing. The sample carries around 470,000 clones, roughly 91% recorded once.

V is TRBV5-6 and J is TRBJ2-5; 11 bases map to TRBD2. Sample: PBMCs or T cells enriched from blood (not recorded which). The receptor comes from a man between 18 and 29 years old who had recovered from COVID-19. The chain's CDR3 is CASSLRGLAEQETQYF. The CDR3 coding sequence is TGTGCCAGCAGCTTGAGGGGACTAGCGGAACAAGAGACCCAGTACTTC.